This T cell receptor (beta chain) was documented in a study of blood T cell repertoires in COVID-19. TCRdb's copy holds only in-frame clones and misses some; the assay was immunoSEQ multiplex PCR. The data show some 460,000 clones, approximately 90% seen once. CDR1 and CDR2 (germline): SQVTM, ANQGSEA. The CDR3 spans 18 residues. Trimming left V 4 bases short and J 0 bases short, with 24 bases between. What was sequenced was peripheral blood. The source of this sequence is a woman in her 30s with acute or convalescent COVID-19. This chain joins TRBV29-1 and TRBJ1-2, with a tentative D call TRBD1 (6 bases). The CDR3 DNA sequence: TGCAGCGTTGTCCTAGACCGGACAGACCACTTCACTAACTATGGCTACACCTTC. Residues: CSVVLDRTDHFTNYGYTF. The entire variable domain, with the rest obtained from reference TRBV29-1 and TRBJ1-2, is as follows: SAVISQKPSRDICQRGTSLTIQCQVDSQVTMMFWYRQQPGQSLTLIATANQGSEATYESGFVIDKFPISRPNLTFSTLTVSNMSPEDSSIYLCSVVLDRTDHFTNYGYTFGSGTRLTVV.